Below are 26 T cell receptor beta chains sequenced from a single sample in a study of cytomegalovirus exposure and HLA in healthy donors. Researchers ran the PCR with 60 Vbeta and 13 Jbeta primers. Using immunoSEQ multiplex PCR, the repertoire was profiled, and TCRdb retains in-frame clones only, with some absent. The sample gives 150,000 to 200,000 clones, roughly 83% of which show up once; 0.8% to 1.3% is in the top ten. Sample: PBMCs. These receptors all come from a man aged 25 to 40 in good health and CMV-seronegative.

The chain recombines TRBV6-6 with TRBJ1-1; the D is unclear. Trimming pared 3 bases from V and 10 bases from J, leaving 12 bases between. Looked up from germline, CDR1 is MNHNY and CDR2 is SVGAGI (reference sequence). The CDR3 has 12 amino acids. This chain's CDR3 is CASSYEKGGAFF. The CDR3 DNA follows: TGTGCCAGCAGTTATGAGAAGGGAGGAGCTTTCTTT.

The V and J genes are TRBV19 and TRBJ1-5; TRBD1 matches 8 bases. Trimming cost V 4 bases and J 8 bases; bases outside gene matches: 13. The CDR3 runs to 16 residues. Germline loops: CDR1 LNHDA, CDR2 SQIVND (reference sequence). The CDR3 nucleotides are TGTGCCAGTAGTAACCAACGGACAGGGTGGCGGGAGCCCCAGCATTTT. Its protein product is CASSNQRTGWREPQHF.

The V and J genes are TRBV6-1 and TRBJ1-5; 9 positions agree with TRBD1. In germline, CDR1 is MNHNS, CDR2 SASEGT. This CDR3 contains 15 residues. V lost 6 bases, J lost 1 base, and 4 bases stayed unmatched. In nucleotides, the CDR3 is TGTGCCAGCAGATCGACAGGGGGAAGCAATCAGCCCCAGCATTTT. Protein sequence: CASRSTGGSNQPQHF.

Comment on this clone: Germline is not matched at one junction end, which may reflect a read error. CDR3 sequence reads: CASSFNRAPIF. CDR3 nucleotides: TGTGCCAGCAGTTTCAACAGGGCACCGATATTC. The gene calls are TRBV28 and TRBJ2-7; D is possibly TRBD1 (6 bases). The CDR3 loop spans 11 amino acids. The V gene's germline CDR1 is MDHEN and CDR2 SYDVKM.

V is TRBV2 and J is TRBJ2-3, with 12 bases aligning to TRBD2. Trimming cost V 6 bases and J 5 bases; bases outside gene matches: 6. Germline loops: CDR1 SNHLY, CDR2 FYNNEI. CDR3 length: 15 amino acids. CDR3 amino acids: CASRKTSGSQDTQYF. The DNA of the CDR3 is TGTGCCAGCAGGAAGACTAGCGGGAGCCAAGATACGCAGTATTTT.

J is TRBJ2-2 and V is TRBV10-3; D is unclear. The CDR3 is 18 residues long. V was trimmed by 0 bases and J by 0 bases, leaving 14 bases between them. Germline V CDR1 and CDR2: ENHRY, SYGVKD. CDR3 DNA sequence: TGTGCCATCAGTGAGTCTTTTCCGACTTACCCGAACACCGGGGAGCTGTTTTTT. Encoded protein: CAISESFPTYPNTGELFF.

The J gene is TRBJ2-7, the V gene TRBV6-4; no clear D gene. The germline CDR1 and CDR2 sequences are MRHNA and SNTAGT. V gave up 5 bases and J gave up 7 bases, with 6 bases separating them. CDR3 size: 10 residues. The CDR3 spells CASSLLEQYF. CDR3 DNA: TGTGCCAGCAGTCTCCTGGAGCAGTACTTC.

The chain uses TRBV5-1 and TRBJ2-7; D perhaps matches TRBD2 (6 bases). The CDR3 has 14 amino acids. The germline CDR1 and CDR2 sequences are SGHRS and YFSETQ. Between the trimmed V and J ends, which lost 4 bases and 4 bases, there was a span of 15 bases. The chain's CDR3 is CASSPDGSGYEQYF. CDR3 in DNA: TGCGCCAGCAGCCCCGATGGGAGCGGGTACGAGCAGTACTTC.

In the case of this clone: Other DNA sequences of this sample code for an identical CDR3. The chain uses TRBV30 and TRBJ2-5, with 7 bases lining up with TRBD2. The DNA end favors TRBJ2-7, so the J call may be wrong. The CDR3 extends over 13 amino acids. Germline V gene data show CDR1 as GTSNPN and CDR2 as SVGIG (reference sequence). The CDR3 DNA reads TGTGCCTGGAGTGCTAGCGGAGCCTACGAGCAGTACTTC. Amino acid sequence: CAWSASGAYEQYF.

The chain carries TRBV27 and TRBJ2-7, with TRBD2 as a possible D gene (6 bases). V shed 2 bases and J shed 3 bases, with 11 bases lying between them. This CDR3 region has 14 residues. Germline loops: CDR1 MNHEY, CDR2 SMNVEV (reference sequence). The CDR3 nucleotides are TGTGCCAGCAGTTTACTGGGGGACTTCTACGAGCAGTACTTC. Translated, it gives CASSLLGDFYEQYF.

The V and J genes are TRBV7-3 and TRBJ2-7; 15 nucleotides align to TRBD2. The CDR3 totals 20 residues. V gave up 8 bases and J gave up 5 bases; unmatched junction bases: 22. Germline assignment: CDR1 SGHTA and CDR2 FQGTGA. As DNA, the CDR3 is TGTGCCAGCCTAATTTCCACGGTAGGGACTAGCGGGAGGTCAGGGGACGAGCAGTACTTC. The encoded protein is CASLISTVGTSGRSGDEQYF.

The V and J genes are TRBV27 and TRBJ2-1; TRBD2 aligns across 10 bases. J lost 5 bases, V lost 6 bases, and 19 bases had no gene match. The CDR3 contains 19 residues. From germline, CDR1 is MNHEY and CDR2 SMNVEV (reference sequence). The CDR3 DNA follows: TGTGCCAGCAGACAAATTAGCGGGGGGTCCCATAGAACTAACAATGAGCAGTTCTTC. This translates into CASRQISGGSHRTNNEQFF.

The gene calls are TRBV1 and TRBJ2-3; the listed D gene, TRBD2, was not tested against the DNA. TRBV1 is a documented pseudogene. CDR3 length: 16 residues. The CDR3 is CTSSLTGTRLTDTQYF. The CDR3 nucleotides are TGCACCAGCAGCCTTACCGGGACTAGACTCACAGATACGCAGTATTTT.

V usage is TRBV5-1 and J usage is TRBJ1-1; TRBD1 agrees at 7 bases. The length of the CDR3 is 15 residues. Germline CDR1 reads SGHRS; CDR2 reads YFSETQ. V was pared by 0 bases and J by 4 bases, with 6 bases of the junction left unmatched. DNA of the CDR3: TGCGCCAGCAGCTTGGTACTGACAGGGTCCACTGAAGCTTTCTTT. Its protein product is CASSLVLTGSTEAFF. Full variable domain (missing parts from reference TRBV5-1 and TRBJ1-1): KAGVTQTPRYLIKTRGQQVTLSCSPISGHRSVSWYQQTPGQGLQFLFEYFSETQRNKGNFPGRFSGRQFSNSRSEMNVSTLELGDSALYLCASSLVLTGSTEAFFGQGTRLTVV.

CDR3 loop: CASSLVTGNNEKLFF. CDR3 DNA: TGTGCCAGCAGCTTAGTTACAGGGAATAATGAAAAACTGTTTTTT. V is TRBV11-2 and J is TRBJ1-4, with D perhaps matching TRBD1 (6 bases). Germline CDR1 SGHAT, CDR2 FQNNGV. V was trimmed by 1 base and J by 4 bases, leaving 10 bases between them. The CDR3 consists of 15 residues. Full variable domain (missing parts from reference TRBV11-2 and TRBJ1-4): EAGVAQSPRYKIIEKRQSVAFWCNPISGHATLYWYQQILGQGPKLLIQFQNNGVVDDSQLPKDRFSAERLKGVDSTLKIQPAKLEDSAVYLCASSLVTGNNEKLFFGSGTQLSVL.

The CDR3 sequence is CASSLTGTANTEAFF. As DNA, the CDR3 is TGTGCCAGCAGCTTAACCGGGACAGCGAACACTGAAGCTTTCTTT. The chain is built from TRBV5-5 and TRBJ1-1; 7 positions agree with TRBD1. V shed 2 bases and J 1 base; nucleotides not matched to a gene: 5. CDR1 is SGHKS, CDR2 YYEKEE, per germline (reference sequence). The CDR3 is 15 residues long.

V usage is TRBV21-1 and J usage is TRBJ2-1; TRBD1 is the table's D call, not checked against the DNA. TRBV21-1 is listed as a pseudogene. CDR3 length: 19 amino acids. The CDR3: CAGSGGYREPIRSYNEQFF. Here the CDR3 DNA reads TGTGCCGGATCCGGCGGGTACAGGGAACCAATTCGGTCCTACAATGAGCAGTTCTTC.

Here the CDR3 DNA reads TGTGCCAGCAGGGACAGGGGCGAGCAGTACTTC. Translated: CASRDRGEQYF. V gene TRBV28 combines with J gene TRBJ2-7; 9 bases agree with TRBD1. In germline, CDR1 is MDHEN, CDR2 SYDVKM. The V gene end was trimmed by 6 bases and the J gene end by 6 bases; junction bases not matched to a gene: 0. The CDR3 has 11 amino acids.

The chain couples TRBV21-1 to TRBJ1-5; TRBD1 is taken as the D call from the table, unchecked against the DNA. TRBV21-1 is a recognized pseudogene. CDR3 length equals 16 residues. The CDR3 DNA sequence: TGTGCCAGAAAGCCCTCGAGACAGGGAAGGGATCAGCCCCAGCATTTT. It yields the protein CARKPSRQGRDQPQHF.

The chain has TRBV11-2 and TRBJ2-1, with 8 positions matching TRBD1. Germline CDR1 is SGHAT and CDR2 is FQNNGV. The CDR3 totals 15 residues. The V segment lost 4 bases and the J segment 3 bases; nucleotides outside the gene matches: 5. CDR3 sequence: CASSSGTGFYNEQFF. In DNA form, the CDR3 reads TGTGCCAGCAGCTCCGGGACAGGATTCTACAATGAGCAGTTCTTC.

The V gene is TRBV28, the J gene TRBJ1-3; D is possibly TRBD1 (5 bases). The CDR3 loop spans 16 amino acids. Germline V gene lookup returns CDR1 MDHEN and CDR2 SYDVKM. The V end lost 3 bases, the J end lost 0 bases, and 12 bases lay between the germline ends. The CDR3 DNA reads as TGTGCCAGCAGTTTGGGCGGGGCGGGCTCTGGAAACACCATATATTTT. Translating gives CASSLGGAGSGNTIYF.

CDR3 DNA sequence: TGTGCCAGCAGTGTGGCCCTAGGCACCGGGGAGCTGTTTTTT. Translation gives CASSVALGTGELFF. The chain has TRBV6-1 and TRBJ2-2; no clear D gene. V was cut by 4 bases and J by 4 bases, with 10 bases left in between. This CDR3 contains 14 residues. Per germline, CDR1 MNHNS and CDR2 SASEGT.

The chain couples TRBV2 to TRBJ1-2; D not certain. The germline V and J ends were trimmed by 4 bases and 3 bases, with 9 bases remaining between them. Germline CDR1 SNHLY, CDR2 FYNNEI. The CDR3 length is 13 residues. For the CDR3, the DNA is TGTGCCAGCAGTGGATCAGACTACTATGGCTACACCTTC. Amino acid sequence: CASSGSDYYGYTF.

The chain is built from TRBV5-1 and TRBJ2-3, with a possible D match to TRBD1 (6 bases). CDR1 and CDR2 from the germline V gene are SGHRS and YFSETQ. V lost 2 bases, J lost 2 bases, and 9 bases lay in between. This CDR3 region has 14 residues. The CDR3: CASSLGQFTDTQYF. The CDR3 nucleotides are TGCGCCAGCAGCTTAGGACAGTTCACAGATACGCAGTATTTT.

V is TRBV5-1 and J is TRBJ1-2; 8 bases are shared with TRBD1. The V gene end was trimmed by 0 bases and the J gene end by 4 bases; junction bases not matched to a gene: 5. The CDR3 spans 15 residues. Per the germline V gene, CDR1 is SGHRS and CDR2 is YFSETQ. CDR3 nucleotides: TGCGCCAGCAGCTTGGTTTCAGGGGGCGTCTATGGCTACACCTTC. As protein: CASSLVSGGVYGYTF.

The chain employs TRBV11-3 and TRBJ2-3, with TRBD1 matching 9 bases. J was trimmed by 3 bases and V by 4 bases; bases with no gene match: 8. There are 16 residues in the CDR3. Germline V gene sequence: CDR1 SGHNT, CDR2 YENEEA. The CDR3 is CASSSRDRDATDTQYF. The CDR3 coding sequence is TGTGCCAGCAGCTCCCGGGACAGGGATGCTACAGATACGCAGTATTTT.